A single sample is the source of the 29 T cell receptor beta chains below, sequenced in a study of T cell responses to AZD1222 COVID-19 vaccine. Clones were sequenced by immunoSEQ multiplex PCR, and TCRdb holds only the in-frame ones, with some missing. The table records about 190,000 clones, approximately 90% of them present only once. The material sequenced was peripheral blood, taken on day 0 of AZD1222 vaccination. The receptor set was obtained from an adult in good health.

The rearrangement uses TRBV5-1 and TRBJ1-5; the match to TRBD1 covers 8 bases. The germline CDR1 and CDR2 sequences are SGHRS and YFSETQ. After removal of 3 bases from V and 6 bases from J, the junction contained 5 bases not matched to a gene. The CDR3 length is 14 residues. The CDR3 reads CASSSGQGSQPQHF. DNA for the CDR3: TGCGCCAGCAGCTCCGGACAGGGCAGTCAGCCCCAGCATTTT.

This clone was seen once. The CDR3 protein is CASSKKGGTGNRNEQFF. The DNA for the CDR3 is TGTGCCAGCAGTAAAAAGGGGGGGACAGGGAATAGGAATGAGCAGTTCTTC. The chain combines TRBV27 with TRBJ2-1; TRBD1 aligns across 9 bases. CDR1 is MNHEY, CDR2 SMNVEV, per germline (reference sequence). V lost 5 bases to trimming and J lost 7 bases; unmatched junction nucleotides: 15. The length of the CDR3 is 17 residues.

This chain joins TRBV29-1 and TRBJ2-7; TRBD1 might be the D (5 bases). V shed 4 bases and J shed 5 bases, with 12 bases lying between them. The CDR3 runs to 12 residues. Germline CDR1 and CDR2: SQVTM and ANQGSEA. The CDR3 reads CSVAQGFNEQYF. The DNA for the CDR3 is TGCAGCGTTGCTCAGGGTTTCAACGAGCAGTACTTC.

J is TRBJ2-7 and V is TRBV6-1; the match to TRBD2 covers 10 bases. The trim removed 3 bases at V and 2 bases at J, leaving 4 bases unmatched. Per germline, CDR1 MNHNS and CDR2 SASEGT. The CDR3 covers 15 residues. CDR3 amino acids: CASSETSGRAYEQYF. CDR3 nucleotide sequence: TGTGCCAGCAGTGAGACGAGCGGGAGGGCCTACGAGCAGTACTTC.

This chain uses TRBV7-3 with TRBJ2-2, with D possibly TRBD2 on 6 matching bases. CDR1 and CDR2 from the germline V gene are SGHTA and FQGTGA. The CDR3 length is 14 residues. V lost 3 bases and J lost 3, with 8 bases in between. The CDR3 nucleotides read TGTGCCAGCAGCTTGGGACTTTACACCGGGGAGCTGTTTTTT. Its translation: CASSLGLYTGELFF.

Turning to this clone: This CDR3 is also generated by other DNA sequences in the sample. J is TRBJ2-7 and V is TRBV5-1, with a tentative D call TRBD1 (6 bases). Trimming stripped 4 bases from V and 2 bases from J, with 13 bases between. CDR1 and CDR2 (germline): SGHRS, YFSETQ. CDR3 size: 14 residues. Here the CDR3 reads CASSLLGQTYEQYF. Here the CDR3 DNA reads TGCGCCAGCAGCCTCCTAGGACAGACCTACGAGCAGTACTTC. Supplemented by reference TRBV5-1 and TRBJ2-7, the full variable domain reads KAGVTQTPRYLIKTRGQQVTLSCSPISGHRSVSWYQQTPGQGLQFLFEYFSETQRNKGNFPGRFSGRQFSNSRSEMNVSTLELGDSALYLCASSLLGQTYEQYFGPGTRLTVT.

Here the CDR3 reads CASSFTRGEAFF. Here the CDR3 DNA reads TGTGCCAGCTCATTCACGAGGGGCGAAGCTTTCTTT. The V and J genes are TRBV18 and TRBJ1-1, with D perhaps matching TRBD1 (5 bases). CDR1 is KGHSH, CDR2 LQKENI, per germline. This CDR3 has 12 residues. With 5 bases removed from V and 8 bases from J, the gap between germline ends came to 12 bases.

The chain has TRBV7-6 and TRBJ1-4; 9 positions agree with TRBD1. The CDR3 consists of 17 residues. Trimming at V came to 2 bases and at J to 7 bases, leaving 11 bases not matched to a gene. Germline V gene lookup returns CDR1 SGHVS and CDR2 FNYEAQ. CDR3 sequence: CASSLLNRGRGGEKLFF. The DNA for the CDR3 is TGTGCCAGCAGCTTACTGAACAGGGGGCGCGGAGGTGAAAAACTGTTTTTT.

The chain carries TRBV25-1 and TRBJ1-3; D is uncertain. CDR1 and CDR2 from the germline V gene are MGHDK and SYGVNS. V was cut by 3 bases and J by 0 bases, with 6 bases left in between. The CDR3 consists of 14 residues. The CDR3 sequence: CASSDGLSGNTIYF. The DNA of the CDR3 is TGTGCCAGCAGTGACGGACTCTCTGGAAACACCATATATTTT.

This rearrangement joins TRBV5-4 to TRBJ1-5; 12 bases fit TRBD1. The CDR3 has 18 residues. Trimming removed 2 bases from V and 3 bases from J; junction bases left unmatched: 9. Germline-derived CDR1 and CDR2 are SGHNT and YYREEE (reference sequence). The CDR3 coding sequence is TGTGCCAGCAGCTTCGCTAGGGACAGGGGGCGCCCCAATCAGCCCCAGCATTTT. Its translation: CASSFARDRGRPNQPQHF.

V usage is TRBV7-2 and J usage is TRBJ1-4; 7 positions match TRBD1. V was clipped by 6 bases and J by 8 bases; unmatched bases: 9. CDR3 size: 14 residues. The germline CDR1 and CDR2 sequences are SGHTA and FQGNSA. The CDR3 DNA reads as TGTGCCAGCAGATACGACAGGGTCCAGGAAAAACTGTTTTTT. Amino acids: CASRYDRVQEKLFF.

A note on this clone: Distinct nucleotide sequences in the sample also encode this CDR3. The J gene is TRBJ1-1, the V gene TRBV19, with a tentative D call TRBD1 (5 bases). V lost 3 bases and J lost 5, with 13 bases in between. Germline CDR1 and CDR2: LNHDA and SQIVND (reference sequence). The CDR3 has 14 amino acids. The CDR3, as DNA: TGTGCCAGTAGTATTCAGGGACCGGGGACTGAAGCTTTCTTT. Translating it yields CASSIQGPGTEAFF.

This clone was observed a single time. The chain carries TRBV9 and TRBJ2-1, with 11 bases lining up with TRBD1. Germline loops: CDR1 SGDLS, CDR2 YYNGEE. This CDR3 spans 16 amino acids. Germline trimming cut 3 bases from V and 6 bases from J; bases unmatched to any gene: 8. The CDR3 nucleotides read TGTGCCAGCAGCGGAGGACAGGGGGCTTGGGGCAATGAGCAGTTCTTC. The encoded protein is CASSGGQGAWGNEQFF.

This chain uses TRBV5-6 with TRBJ2-5; D not resolved. The V and J ends lost 2 bases and 5 bases respectively, with 16 bases between them. Looked up from germline, CDR1 is SGHDT and CDR2 is YYEEEE. The CDR3 totals 15 residues. Written as DNA, the CDR3 is TGTGCCAGCAGCTTAGGCCTCGACGCCACGGAGACCCAGTACTTC. It specifies CASSLGLDATETQYF.

The gene calls are TRBV19 and TRBJ2-2; D is uncertain. Germline-derived CDR1 and CDR2 are LNHDA and SQIVND (reference sequence). This CDR3 is built from 12 residues. V gave up 2 bases and J gave up 6 bases, with 4 bases separating them. CDR3 sequence (DNA): TGTGCCAGTAGTATACGGGCCGGGGAGCTGTTTTTT. It encodes CASSIRAGELFF.

In this sample, this clone turned up once. The gene calls are TRBV7-6 and TRBJ2-1, with TRBD2 as a possible D gene (6 bases). Trimming left V 4 bases short and J 4 bases short, with 14 bases between. In germline, CDR1 is SGHVS, CDR2 FNYEAQ. There are 15 residues in the CDR3. The CDR3 DNA reads as TGTGCCAGCAGCTCCCCCGGGACTCTATACAATGAGCAGTTCTTC. Its protein is CASSSPGTLYNEQFF.

V usage is TRBV12-3 or TRBV12-4 and J usage is TRBJ2-7; D tentatively reads TRBD1 or TRBD2 (5 bases each). CDR3 length: 13 amino acids. V dropped 5 bases and J dropped 3 bases, with 11 bases sitting between them. CDR3 DNA sequence: TGTGCCAGCAGTACCCCGGGACGCTACGAGCAGTACTTC. It yields the protein CASSTPGRYEQYF.

The chain uses TRBV2 and TRBJ1-5; D is undetermined. Germline assignment: CDR1 SNHLY and CDR2 FYNNEI. Trimming cost V 7 bases and J 3 bases, with 16 bases left between them. CDR3 size: 15 residues. The CDR3 DNA reads TGTGCCAGCACTCTGGATGGGCAGGTCAATCAGCCCCAGCATTTT. Its translation: CASTLDGQVNQPQHF.

The V gene is TRBV5-5, the J gene TRBJ2-5; the D gene is possibly TRBD1 (6 bases). Germline CDR1 SGHKS, CDR2 YYEKEE (reference sequence). V gave up 4 bases and J gave up 0 bases, with 10 bases separating them. The CDR3 consists of 14 residues. CDR3 protein: CASSRTGNQETQYF. CDR3 in DNA: TGTGCCAGCAGCCGTACAGGGAACCAAGAGACCCAGTACTTC.

The chain recombines TRBV10-3 with TRBJ2-3, with 8 nucleotides matching TRBD2. Trimming took 8 bases from V and 4 from J; bases not matched to a gene: 11. CDR1 and CDR2 from the germline V gene are ENHRY and SYGVKD. This CDR3 has 15 residues. The CDR3 protein is CAIRFGGAGADTQYF. Written as DNA, the CDR3 is TGTGCCATCCGGTTCGGGGGGGCCGGCGCAGATACGCAGTATTTT.

This clone was observed once. CDR3 nucleotides: TGTGCCAGTAGTTTCCGGGCCAATACCTACGAGCAGTACTTC. Its protein is CASSFRANTYEQYF. The rearrangement links TRBV19 to TRBJ2-7; D ambiguous. The V end was cut by 5 bases, the J end by 2 bases, with 13 bases between. Looked up from germline, CDR1 is LNHDA and CDR2 is SQIVND (reference sequence). This CDR3 spans 14 amino acids.

CDR3 loop: CASSQDQVAGGNEQFF. The DNA for the CDR3 is TGCGCCAGCAGCCAAGATCAAGTAGCGGGGGGGAATGAGCAGTTCTTC. The chain is built from TRBV4-1 and TRBJ2-1; 11 nucleotides match TRBD2. Germline CDR1 MGHRA, CDR2 YSYEKL. This CDR3 spans 16 amino acids. V lost 0 bases to trimming and J lost 7 bases; unmatched junction nucleotides: 5.

This clone was observed a few times. The genes are TRBV7-8 and TRBJ2-1, with 8 bases matching TRBD2. With 1 base clipped from V and 15 bases from J, the junction kept 8 bases outside the gene matches. This CDR3 region has 13 residues. Germline V lookup: CDR1 SGHVS, CDR2 FQNEAQ. The DNA of the CDR3 is TGTGCCAGCAGCTTAGACCGGACAGCGGGGGCGTTCTTC. Protein: CASSLDRTAGAFF.

The V and J genes are TRBV2 and TRBJ2-5; 7 positions agree with TRBD2. The CDR3 spans 14 residues. Germline V CDR1 and CDR2: SNHLY, FYNNEI. Trimming cost V 6 bases and J 5 bases; bases outside gene matches: 9. The DNA for the CDR3 is TGTGCCAGCAGCACCGCGGGAGTCATCGAGACCCAGTACTTC. The encoded protein is CASSTAGVIETQYF.

V gene TRBV11-2 combines with J gene TRBJ1-1, with D perhaps matching TRBD1 (5 bases). Germline CDR1 and CDR2: SGHAT and FQNNGV. The CDR3 runs 15 residues. The V gene lost 1 base and the J gene lost 3 bases, with 12 bases spanning the gap. CDR3 DNA sequence: TGTGCCAGCAGCTTAGGTTCAGGGACCTACACTGAAGCTTTCTTT. It codes for CASSLGSGTYTEAFF.

This chain uses TRBV6-6 with TRBJ1-1; 12 bases are a match to TRBD1. The ends lost 2 bases at V and 5 bases at J; junction bases unmatched: 3. The CDR3 has 15 amino acids. Germline V gene data show CDR1 as MNHNY and CDR2 as SVGAGI (reference sequence). The CDR3 loop is CASSYEGQGATEAFF. CDR3 coding DNA: TGTGCCAGCAGTTACGAGGGACAGGGGGCGACTGAAGCTTTCTTT.

V usage is TRBV9 and J usage is TRBJ1-4; 7 bases map to TRBD1. The CDR3 spans 17 residues. CDR1 and CDR2 from the germline V gene are SGDLS and YYNGEE. Trimming took 0 bases from V and 5 from J; bases not matched to a gene: 10. The CDR3 loop reads CASSVGRTGGLNEKLFF. The DNA for the CDR3 is TGTGCCAGCAGCGTAGGAAGGACAGGTGGGCTAAATGAAAAACTGTTTTTT.

The chain is built from TRBV27 and TRBJ2-7; 7 bases are shared with TRBD2. J was trimmed by 2 bases and V by 2 bases; bases with no gene match: 6. CDR3 length: 15 residues. CDR1 and CDR2 from the germline V gene are MNHEY and SMNVEV (reference sequence). DNA of the CDR3: TGTGCCAGCAGTTTAGCGGGAGAACGGCCCTACGAGCAGTACTTC. Its translation: CASSLAGERPYEQYF.

This chain uses TRBV28 with TRBJ2-3, with D hard to call. Trimming took 6 bases from V and 0 from J, leaving 10 bases between them. The V gene's germline CDR1 is MDHEN and CDR2 SYDVKM. The CDR3 sequence is 14 residues long. The CDR3 is CASRPVTSTDTQYF. In nucleotides, the CDR3 is TGTGCCAGCAGGCCGGTCACTAGCACAGATACGCAGTATTTT.